This T cell receptor beta chain is drawn from a study of control samples from healthy donors and cancer patients. Here immunoSEQ multiplex PCR was the method, and the copy in TCRdb shows in-frame clones only, minus some. Of about 69,000 clones listed, around nine tenths are singletons. The CDR3 is made up of 16 amino acids. Germline CDR1 is SGHKS and CDR2 is YYEKEE (reference sequence). V was clipped by 0 bases and J by 8 bases; unmatched bases: 11. Sequencing input: PBMCs. The receptor comes from a man in his sixties with colorectal cancer. The chain links TRBV5-5 to TRBJ1-2, with 9 bases identical to TRBD1. CDR3 in DNA: TGTGCCAGCAGCTTGGGGGACAGGGCGGGAGGAAAAGGCTACACCTTC. This codes for CASSLGDRAGGKGYTF. The full variable domain, with the rest looked up from reference TRBV5-5 and TRBJ1-2, is DAGVTQSPTHLIKTRGQQVTLRCSPISGHKSVSWYQQVLGQGPQFIFQYYEKEERGRGNFPDRFSARQFPNYSSELNVNALLLGDSALYLCASSLGDRAGGKGYTFGSGTRLTVV.